This passage covers 28 T cell receptor beta chains from one sample sequenced in a study of T cell responses to AZD1222 COVID-19 vaccine. Assay used: immunoSEQ multiplex PCR; TCRdb lists only in-frame clones, some missing. The sample carries fewer than 100,000 clones, around 85% recorded once. Sequenced material: peripheral blood, taken 28 days after the second AZD1222 dose. The receptors originated from an adult who received the AZD1222 COVID-19 vaccine.

The chain combines TRBV7-3 with TRBJ2-2; no reliable D call. CDR3 length: 11 residues. Trimming removed 5 bases at V and 6 bases at J, with 4 bases between. Germline-derived CDR1 and CDR2 are SGHTA and FQGTGA. CDR3 residues: CASSLSGELFF. As DNA, the CDR3 is TGTGCCAGCAGCCTGTCCGGGGAGCTGTTTTTT.

The chain couples TRBV19 to TRBJ2-7, with 10 bases identical to TRBD1. Germline CDR1 LNHDA, CDR2 SQIVND (reference sequence). Trimming at V came to 7 bases and at J to 6 bases, leaving 9 bases not matched to a gene. CDR3 length: 14 amino acids. The CDR3 loop is CASTHRTGGVEQYF. CDR3 nucleotide sequence: TGTGCCAGTACACACCGGACAGGGGGAGTCGAGCAGTACTTC.

The chain uses TRBV7-3 and TRBJ2-2, with D possibly matching TRBD2 (5 bases). This CDR3 is 13 amino acids long. Germline lookup yields CDR1 SGHTA and CDR2 FQGTGA. V was shortened by 5 bases and J by 6 bases, with 10 bases between the two germline ends. CDR3 nucleotides: TGTGCCAGCAGCATTAAGGAGGCCGGGGAGCTGTTTTTT. Translating it yields CASSIKEAGELFF.

This clone is a singleton in its sample. The chain joins TRBV19 to TRBJ1-1, with 7 bases identical to TRBD1. The CDR3 has 15 residues. From germline, CDR1 is LNHDA and CDR2 SQIVND (reference sequence). The V gene end was trimmed by 4 bases and the J gene end by 1 base; junction bases not matched to a gene: 6. The CDR3 region is CASSNPQGGNTEAFF. In DNA, the CDR3 is TGTGCCAGTAGTAACCCGCAGGGGGGGAACACTGAAGCTTTCTTT.

This clone was counted between two and nine times. The rearrangement links TRBV10-1 to TRBJ2-1; 9 nucleotides line up with TRBD2. Trimming removed 2 bases from V and 7 bases from J; junction bases left unmatched: 9. In germline, CDR1 is WNHNN, CDR2 SYGVQD (reference sequence). The CDR3 length is 16 residues. CDR3: CASSERPAGGPNEQFF. CDR3 DNA sequence: TGCGCCAGCAGTGAGCGGCCAGCGGGGGGACCGAATGAGCAGTTCTTC.

This clone was recorded once. The V call is TRBV30, the J call TRBJ1-1; perhaps TRBD1 as D (6 bases). Germline V gene data show CDR1 as GTSNPN and CDR2 as SVGIG (reference sequence). Trimming removed 2 bases from V and 8 bases from J, with 18 bases in between. This CDR3 is 14 amino acids long. The CDR3 reads CAWSTGIQGWEAFF. The CDR3 DNA reads TGTGCCTGGAGTACAGGTATACAGGGATGGGAAGCTTTCTTT.

This chain connects TRBV4-1 to TRBJ1-1, with 8 bases lining up with TRBD1. This CDR3 has 17 amino acids. Germline-derived CDR1 and CDR2 are MGHRA and YSYEKL. V was clipped by 1 base and J by 4 bases; unmatched bases: 11. The CDR3, as DNA: TGCGCCAGCAGCCAAGTAATACGAGACAGGGGAGTCACTGAAGCTTTCTTT. Amino acids: CASSQVIRDRGVTEAFF.

The chain combines TRBV27 with TRBJ1-1, with D maybe TRBD1 (6 bases). CDR3 size: 15 residues. The V gene's germline CDR1 is MNHEY and CDR2 SMNVEV (reference sequence). V was shortened by 5 bases and J by 1 base, with 14 bases between the two germline ends. CDR3 coding DNA: TGTGCCAGCAGTGTAAACAGGGAGCAGAACACTGAAGCTTTCTTT. Its protein is CASSVNREQNTEAFF.

V usage is TRBV6-5 and J usage is TRBJ1-6; TRBD1 matches 10 bases. Trimming took 6 bases from V and 9 from J; bases not matched to a gene: 5. Per germline, CDR1 MNHEY and CDR2 SVGAGI. The CDR3 runs to 14 residues. The CDR3 sequence is CASRTGQGTSPLHF. The CDR3 nucleotides are TGTGCCAGCAGAACGGGACAGGGGACTTCACCCCTCCACTTT.

This chain uses TRBV11-1 with TRBJ1-1; weak D call: TRBD1 (5 bases). Germline lookup yields CDR1 SGHAT and CDR2 FQDESV (reference sequence). There are 16 residues in the CDR3. Trimming removed 0 bases at V and 5 bases at J, with 16 bases between. CDR3 sequence (DNA): TGTGCCAGCAGCTTAGCGGGGGGGGGTACTCTGACTGAAGCTTTCTTT. Protein product: CASSLAGGGTLTEAFF.

The chain uses TRBV6-5 and TRBJ1-2, with unresolved D. Trimming stripped 2 bases from V and 1 base from J, with 11 bases between. There are 15 residues in the CDR3. Germline CDR1 reads MNHEY; CDR2 reads SVGAGI. The CDR3 loop is CASSYRAGFNYGYTF. The CDR3 nucleotides read TGTGCCAGCAGTTACCGGGCAGGTTTTAACTATGGCTACACCTTC.

DNA for the CDR3: TGTGCCAGCAGTCGTGACAACTATGGCTACACCTTC. It is translated as CASSRDNYGYTF. The chain carries TRBV25-1 and TRBJ1-2; no reliable D call. CDR3 length equals 12 residues. CDR1 is MGHDK, CDR2 SYGVNS, per germline. V lost 5 bases and J 2 bases, leaving 6 bases between the germline ends.

The chain combines TRBV7-9 with TRBJ1-5; D gene unclear. V dropped 1 base and J dropped 5 bases, with 12 bases sitting between them. Per germline, CDR1 SEHNR and CDR2 FQNEAQ (reference sequence). The CDR3 has 15 amino acids. Written as DNA, the CDR3 is TGTGCCAGCAGCTTAGTGGGTTCCGGGGATCAGCCCCAGCATTTT. It codes for CASSLVGSGDQPQHF.

In nucleotides, the CDR3 is TGTGCCAGCAATAGCCGGGGGGCCTCCTACGAGCAGTACTTC. It translates to CASNSRGASYEQYF. The genes are TRBV11-2 and TRBJ2-7; weak D call: TRBD2 (7 bases). The CDR3 totals 14 residues. CDR1 is SGHAT, CDR2 FQNNGV, per germline. V was cut by 7 bases and J by 0 bases, with 13 bases left in between.

The CDR3 DNA sequence: TGCGCCAGCAAACCTCCCCAGGACGAAGCTTTCTTT. This gives the protein CASKPPQDEAFF. The chain has TRBV10-1 and TRBJ1-1; no definite D call. V was clipped by 7 bases and J by 8 bases, with 14 bases between them. Germline CDR1 is WNHNN and CDR2 is SYGVQD (reference sequence). CDR3 length: 12 residues.

V usage is TRBV19 and J usage is TRBJ1-2, with D hard to call. The germline V gene has CDR1 LNHDA and CDR2 SQIVND (reference sequence). The CDR3 covers 14 residues. V was cut by 8 bases and J by 2 bases, with 15 bases left in between. CDR3: CASDLGSRNYGYTF. As DNA, the CDR3 is TGTGCCAGTGACCTAGGGAGCCGAAACTATGGCTACACCTTC.

This clone occurred once. The chain links TRBV9 to TRBJ2-1; 12 bases fit TRBD2. V was pared by 4 bases and J by 4 bases, with 3 bases of the junction left unmatched. The CDR3 sequence is 15 residues long. In germline, CDR1 is SGDLS, CDR2 YYNGEE. The CDR3 DNA follows: TGTGCCAGCAGCTATACTAGCGGGGGGTACAATGAGCAGTTCTTC. It yields the protein CASSYTSGGYNEQFF.

The gene calls are TRBV7-9 and TRBJ1-5; D is unresolved. This CDR3 comprises 12 residues. CDR1 and CDR2 from the germline V gene are SEHNR and FQNEAQ (reference sequence). With 11 bases removed from V and 5 bases from J, the gap between germline ends came to 13 bases. CDR3 sequence reads: CASGPDYQPQHF. CDR3 nucleotides: TGTGCCTCAGGACCAGATTATCAGCCCCAGCATTTT.

J is TRBJ2-7 and V is TRBV19, with D perhaps assigned TRBD1 or TRBD2 (5 bases each). Germline V gene lookup returns CDR1 LNHDA and CDR2 SQIVND (reference sequence). The V end was cut by 3 bases, the J end by 2 bases, with 8 bases between. The CDR3 consists of 13 residues. CDR3 sequence: CASSIGTTYEQYF. In DNA, the CDR3 is TGTGCCAGTAGTATCGGGACCACCTACGAGCAGTACTTC.

In this sample, this clone turned up once. The chain carries TRBV7-2 and TRBJ2-5; possible D gene TRBD2, 6 bases. Germline assignment: CDR1 SGHTA and CDR2 FQGNSA. V lost 1 base, J lost 5 bases, and 14 bases lay in between. The CDR3 totals 15 residues. Written as DNA, the CDR3 is TGTGCCAGCAGCTTAGGCGGGGCGACCCACGAGACCCAGTACTTC. This sequence encodes CASSLGGATHETQYF.

J is TRBJ2-6 and V is TRBV4-1; 12 bases fit TRBD1. Germline loops: CDR1 MGHRA, CDR2 YSYEKL. Germline trimming cut 3 bases from V and 4 bases from J; bases unmatched to any gene: 4. This CDR3 contains 17 residues. This CDR3 is CASSQGQGASGANVLTF. CDR3 sequence (DNA): TGCGCCAGCAGCCAGGGACAGGGGGCTTCCGGGGCCAACGTCCTGACTTTC.

V is TRBV11-3 and J is TRBJ1-1; D gene ambiguous. CDR1 SGHNT and CDR2 YENEEA come from the germline V gene. V dropped 1 base and J dropped 1 base, with 4 bases sitting between them. The CDR3 has 13 amino acids. The DNA of the CDR3 is TGTGCCAGCAGCTTAGTTGCGAACACTGAAGCTTTCTTT. Its protein is CASSLVANTEAFF.

This chain links TRBV19 with TRBJ1-5, with D perhaps TRBD1 (5 bases). V lost 5 bases, J lost 2 bases, and 13 bases lay in between. The CDR3 contains 15 residues. The germline V gene has CDR1 LNHDA and CDR2 SQIVND (reference sequence). Here the CDR3 reads CASSFRRDGNQPQHF. The CDR3 DNA sequence: TGTGCCAGTAGTTTTAGGCGGGACGGCAATCAGCCCCAGCATTTT.

This clone was seen only once. The chain carries TRBV9 and TRBJ1-3; TRBD1 aligns across 8 bases. The CDR3 consists of 17 residues. Germline CDR1 is SGDLS and CDR2 is YYNGEE. V was clipped by 4 bases and J by 4 bases; unmatched bases: 13. This chain's CDR3 is CASSTNTGGRIGNTIYF. CDR3 nucleotides: TGTGCCAGCAGCACGAACACAGGGGGACGGATCGGAAACACCATATATTTT.

The CDR3 is CASSQTVSRSIEGTEAFF. As DNA, the CDR3 is TGCGCCAGCAGCCAAACAGTGAGCCGAAGTATTGAGGGCACTGAAGCTTTCTTT. The gene calls are TRBV4-1 and TRBJ1-1; D uncertain. Germline CDR1 MGHRA, CDR2 YSYEKL. The V gene lost 2 bases and the J gene lost 4 bases, with 23 bases spanning the gap. This CDR3 spans 18 amino acids.

The chain combines TRBV2 with TRBJ2-3; 11 nucleotides line up with TRBD2. Per germline, CDR1 SNHLY and CDR2 FYNNEI. CDR3 length equals 16 residues. Germline trimming cut 3 bases from V and 5 bases from J; bases unmatched to any gene: 7. This CDR3 is CASSDIAGGQGDTQYF. For the CDR3, the DNA is TGTGCCAGCAGTGACATAGCGGGGGGGCAGGGAGATACGCAGTATTTT. The variable domain in full, completed from reference TRBV2 and TRBJ2-3, reads EPEVTQTPSHQVTQMGQEVILRCVPISNHLYFYWYRQILGQKVEFLVSFYNNEISEKSEIFDDQFSVERPDGSNFTLKIRSTKLEDSAMYFCASSDIAGGQGDTQYFGPGTRLTVL.

V gene TRBV6-5 combines with J gene TRBJ1-1, with 7 bases aligning to TRBD1. The CDR3 spans 14 residues. The V and J ends lost 4 bases and 5 bases, in that order; junction bases with no gene match: 7. The germline V gene has CDR1 MNHEY and CDR2 SVGAGI. CDR3 sequence reads: CASSSGTADTEAFF. In DNA, the CDR3 is TGTGCCAGCAGTTCGGGGACAGCGGATACTGAAGCTTTCTTT.

The gene calls are TRBV28 and TRBJ1-2, with TRBD1 as a possible D gene (6 bases). V lost 4 bases to trimming and J lost 7 bases, with 22 bases between them. The CDR3 extends over 16 amino acids. The germline V gene has CDR1 MDHEN and CDR2 SYDVKM. The CDR3 DNA sequence: TGTGCCAGCAGTTCAACACCGTCGACAGGAGATTCTGGCTACACCTTC. The encoded protein is CASSSTPSTGDSGYTF.